One sample yielded the 31 T cell receptor beta chains listed below, sequenced in a study of blood T cell repertoires in COVID-19 (dated by TCRdb to between 2020 and 2021). The library was produced with the immunoSEQ multiplex PCR assay. The clones in this table, taken by TCRdb from immuneACCESS, are in-frame only. Not every clone is retained; where verified, under half of the shortfall comes from an unresolved V gene, and the cause of the rest is unknown. This sample lists about 280,000 clones; roughly nine tenths were detected once. The top ten clonotypes cover approximately 9.7% of the sample. Source material: peripheral blood. The source of these receptors is a man aged 35-49 years with active or convalescent COVID-19.

This sequence joins TRBV6-8 and TRBJ2-7, with D possibly being TRBD1 (5 bases). CDR1 MNHGY and CDR2 SAAAGT come from the germline V gene. V lost 7 bases, J lost 7 bases, and 8 bases lay in between. This CDR3 is 10 amino acids long. In DNA form, the CDR3 reads TGTGCCAGCAAGGGGTGGGAGCAGTACTTC. This encodes CASKGWEQYF.

This chain uses TRBV19 with TRBJ1-5; possible D gene TRBD1, 5 bases. Trimming took 6 bases from V and 0 from J, leaving 9 bases between them. Germline assignment: CDR1 LNHDA and CDR2 SQIVND (reference sequence). The CDR3 runs 14 residues. CDR3 nucleotides: TGTGCCAGTAGCCGGGGGAATAGCAATCAGCCCCAGCATTTT. Amino acids: CASSRGNSNQPQHF.

This clone was detected a few times. This chain connects TRBV7-2 to TRBJ1-2, with TRBD1 matching 8 bases. V lost 4 bases, J lost 8 bases, and 6 bases stayed unmatched. Germline V gene data show CDR1 as SGHTA and CDR2 as FQGNSA. There are 13 residues in the CDR3. The CDR3 spells CASSWTGNGGYTF. For the CDR3, the DNA is TGTGCCAGCAGCTGGACAGGGAACGGGGGCTACACCTTC.

The V and J genes are TRBV9 and TRBJ1-2; maybe TRBD1 (6 bases). Germline lookup yields CDR1 SGDLS and CDR2 YYNGEE. The V end lost 2 bases, the J end lost 0 bases, and 8 bases lay between the germline ends. CDR3 length equals 14 residues. CDR3 coding DNA: TGTGCCAGCAGCGTCCGGGACACTAACTATGGCTACACCTTC. Its translation is CASSVRDTNYGYTF.

The rearrangement uses TRBV2 and TRBJ1-5; D is perhaps TRBD1 (6 bases). There are 15 residues in the CDR3. With 1 base removed from V and 6 bases from J, the gap between germline ends came to 13 bases. From germline, CDR1 is SNHLY and CDR2 FYNNEI. The CDR3 nucleotides are TGTGCCAGCAGTGAAGAGGTGAACAGGGCTCAGCCCCAGCATTTT. It specifies CASSEEVNRAQPQHF. Looking up the rest from reference TRBV2 and TRBJ1-5 gives the full variable domain: EPEVTQTPSHQVTQMGQEVILRCVPISNHLYFYWYRQILGQKVEFLVSFYNNEISEKSEIFDDQFSVERPDGSNFTLKIRSTKLEDSAMYFCASSEEVNRAQPQHFGDGTRLSIL.

The chain recombines TRBV5-1 with TRBJ2-2; tentatively, D is TRBD2 (7 bases). Between the trimmed V and J ends, which lost 7 bases and 5 bases, there was a span of 18 bases. CDR3 length: 15 residues. Germline values: CDR1 SGHRS, CDR2 YFSETQ. The CDR3 DNA is TGCGCCAGCTACCCCGGAGGGGGGGCGACCGGGGAGCTGTTTTTT. This sequence encodes CASYPGGGATGELFF. Using reference TRBV5-1 and TRBJ2-2 for the parts outside the CDR3, the full variable domain is KAGVTQTPRYLIKTRGQQVTLSCSPISGHRSVSWYQQTPGQGLQFLFEYFSETQRNKGNFPGRFSGRQFSNSRSEMNVSTLELGDSALYLCASYPGGGATGELFFGEGSRLTVL.

J is TRBJ2-5 and V is TRBV9, with 12 bases matching TRBD2. Unmatched junction bases numbered 4, after V lost 3 bases and J lost 4 bases. Germline assignment: CDR1 SGDLS and CDR2 YYNGEE. The CDR3 has 15 residues. The CDR3 loop reads CASSASGGAPETQYF. Here the CDR3 DNA reads TGTGCCAGCAGCGCTAGCGGGGGGGCCCCAGAGACCCAGTACTTC.

V and J are TRBV4-2 and TRBJ1-2, with TRBD1 matching 7 bases. J was trimmed by 7 bases and V by 0 bases; bases with no gene match: 8. Per germline, CDR1 LGHNA and CDR2 YNFKEQ. This CDR3 comprises 15 residues. In nucleotides, the CDR3 is TGTGCCAGCAGCCAAGAGAAGGGGGCGGTAGGTGGCTACACCTTC. Protein product: CASSQEKGAVGGYTF.

The count of this clone is one. This chain uses TRBV7-2 with TRBJ2-3; D is unresolved. The CDR3 runs 11 residues. V lost 6 bases to trimming and J lost 8 bases, with 9 bases between them. Germline-derived CDR1 and CDR2 are SGHTA and FQGNSA. The CDR3 DNA follows: TGTGCCAGCAGTCCGCGTACTACGCAGTATTTT. It encodes CASSPRTTQYF. The full variable domain, in which reference TRBV7-2 and TRBJ2-3 provide the parts outside the CDR3, is GAGVSQSPSNKVTEKGKDVELRCDPISGHTALYWYRQSLGQGLEFLIYFQGNSAPDKSGLPSDRFSAERTGGSVSTLTIQRTQQEDSAVYLCASSPRTTQYFGPGTRLTVL.

This chain uses TRBV30 with TRBJ1-6; 7 nucleotides match TRBD1. CDR1 and CDR2 (germline): GTSNPN, SVGIG (reference sequence). The CDR3 has 15 amino acids. The V segment lost 1 base and the J segment 9 bases; nucleotides outside the gene matches: 9. CDR3 bases: TGTGCCTGGAGTGAGGGGGCGCGGTTGTCTTCACCCCTCCACTTT. As protein: CAWSEGARLSSPLHF.

This clone was picked up a small number of times. The chain has TRBV6-1 and TRBJ2-5, with a possible D match to TRBD1 (5 bases). Trimming took off 3 bases at V and 7 bases at J, with 15 bases between the two ends. Germline V gives CDR1 MNHNS, CDR2 SASEGT. There are 14 residues in the CDR3. The CDR3 protein is CASSEGQAKRTQYF. The CDR3 nucleotides read TGTGCCAGCAGTGAGGGGCAGGCGAAAAGGACCCAGTACTTC.

This sequence joins TRBV18 and TRBJ2-7; D is unclear. Trimming removed 4 bases at V and 5 bases at J, with 6 bases between. This CDR3 contains 11 residues. Per germline, CDR1 KGHSH and CDR2 LQKENI. DNA of the CDR3: TGTGCCAGCTCACTGGTAGACGAGCAGTACTTC. This encodes CASSLVDEQYF.

The chain is built from TRBV5-4 and TRBJ2-3; 10 bases fit TRBD2. Germline V CDR1 and CDR2: SGHNT, YYREEE (reference sequence). There are 16 residues in the CDR3. V dropped 4 bases and J dropped 3; count of bases not matched to a gene: 8. The CDR3 reads CASSLRLAGPTDTQYF. DNA for the CDR3: TGTGCCAGCAGCCTAAGACTAGCGGGCCCGACAGATACGCAGTATTTT.

V and J are TRBV30 and TRBJ1-1, with D uncertain. This CDR3 is 12 amino acids long. Trimming removed 2 bases from V and 10 bases from J, with 14 bases in between. In germline, CDR1 is GTSNPN, CDR2 SVGIG (reference sequence). The CDR3 is CAWSRGGEGAFF. As DNA, the CDR3 is TGTGCCTGGAGTCGAGGCGGGGAGGGAGCTTTCTTT.

The rearrangement uses TRBV19 and TRBJ2-6; the match to TRBD1 covers 7 bases. Germline CDR1 reads LNHDA; CDR2 reads SQIVND (reference sequence). The CDR3 contains 18 residues. The ends lost 1 base at V and 1 base at J; junction bases unmatched: 7. In nucleotides, the CDR3 is TGTGCCAGTAGTATAGGACAGGGAAAAGGGTCTGGGGCCAACGTCCTGACTTTC. It codes for CASSIGQGKGSGANVLTF.

The chain recombines TRBV24-1 with TRBJ2-1; tentative D call: TRBD2 (7 bases). Deletions cut 0 bases from V and 14 bases from J, with 16 bases between. Germline V gene sequence: CDR1 KGHDR, CDR2 SFDVKD. The CDR3 runs to 14 residues. The CDR3 is CATSDLVTGGSKFF. The CDR3 DNA is TGTGCCACCAGTGATTTGGTGACGGGGGGCTCAAAGTTCTTC.

This clone was observed a handful of times. The rearrangement joins TRBV11-3 to TRBJ2-1; 8 bases are a match to TRBD2. Germline V gene data show CDR1 as SGHNT and CDR2 as YENEEA. The CDR3 covers 15 residues. V gave up 3 bases and J gave up 5 bases; unmatched junction bases: 6. CDR3 region: CASSFSGTNNNEQFF. For the CDR3, the DNA is TGTGCCAGCAGCTTTAGCGGGACAAATAACAATGAGCAGTTCTTC.

The gene calls are TRBV4-1 and TRBJ1-5, with D perhaps matching TRBD1 (5 bases). The CDR3 sequence is 14 residues long. CDR1 and CDR2 from the germline V gene are MGHRA and YSYEKL. Trimming left V 0 bases short and J 5 bases short, with 8 bases between. The CDR3 DNA is TGCGCCAGCAGCCAAGAACAGGAATATCAGCCCCAGCATTTT. It encodes CASSQEQEYQPQHF.

The chain combines TRBV30 with TRBJ1-1, with D possibly being TRBD1 (5 bases). Germline V gene data show CDR1 as GTSNPN and CDR2 as SVGIG (reference sequence). The CDR3 totals 12 residues. Deletions cut 0 bases from V and 4 bases from J, with 6 bases between. In DNA form, the CDR3 reads TGTGCCTGGAGTGTGCAGGGCACTGAAGCTTTCTTT. Translating gives CAWSVQGTEAFF.

The V gene is TRBV5-1, the J gene TRBJ2-7, with 7 positions matching TRBD2. V gave up 2 bases and J gave up 5 bases; unmatched junction bases: 10. Germline CDR1 reads SGHRS; CDR2 reads YFSETQ. The CDR3 runs 15 residues. CDR3 in DNA: TGCGCCAGCAGCTTTTCGGGCGGGAGCTTCAACGAGCAGTACTTC. It specifies CASSFSGGSFNEQYF.

The rearrangement joins TRBV12-2 to TRBJ1-5; the DNA was not compared with TRBD1, the D call given in the table. TRBV12-2 is classified as a pseudogene. The CDR3 spans 16 residues. DNA of the CDR3: TGTGCAAGTCGCTTAGCACTGGACAGGGAAGATCAGCCCCAGCATTTT. Encoded protein: CASRLALDREDQPQHF.

The chain is built from TRBV5-1 and TRBJ2-7; 8 bases fit TRBD1. The CDR3 covers 13 residues. Germline CDR1 reads SGHRS; CDR2 reads YFSETQ. V lost 4 bases to trimming and J lost 6 bases; unmatched junction nucleotides: 6. DNA for the CDR3: TGCGCCAGCAGCACCGGACAGGGCGGCGAGCAGTACTTC. It translates to CASSTGQGGEQYF.

The chain carries TRBV12-2 and TRBJ2-5; the D call in the table, TRBD2, was not verified against the DNA. TRBV12-2 is reported as a pseudogene. The CDR3 runs to 18 residues. CDR3: CASRDIGEAGANTETQYF. The CDR3 coding sequence is TGTGCAAGTCGCGACATCGGTGAGGCGGGAGCGAATACGGAGACCCAGTACTTC.

This clone was recorded a few times. V and J are TRBV9 and TRBJ1-1; perhaps TRBD1 as D (5 bases). Germline V gives CDR1 SGDLS, CDR2 YYNGEE. Between the trimmed V and J ends, which lost 7 bases and 10 bases, there was a span of 14 bases. The CDR3 has 11 amino acids. Here the CDR3 DNA reads TGTGCCAGCGGCGGATGGCAGGGAGCTTTCTTT. Protein: CASGGWQGAFF.

This clone was seen only once. The chain is built from TRBV6-1 and TRBJ2-2; 8 nucleotides agree with TRBD1. Per the germline V gene, CDR1 is MNHNS and CDR2 is SASEGT. The CDR3 is made up of 14 amino acids. J was trimmed by 3 bases and V by 10 bases; bases with no gene match: 7. The CDR3, as DNA: TGTGCCACAAACAACAGGGGGGACACCGGGGAGCTGTTTTTT. Its protein product is CATNNRGDTGELFF.

The V gene is TRBV7-9, the J gene TRBJ2-2; 9 nucleotides match TRBD1. The CDR3 contains 16 residues. Germline V gene data show CDR1 as SEHNR and CDR2 as FQNEAQ (reference sequence). V dropped 5 bases and J dropped 6; count of bases not matched to a gene: 10. The CDR3 DNA follows: TGTGCCAGCAGCCTCACCGGGACAGGGAGTCCCGGGGAGCTGTTTTTT. Amino acid sequence: CASSLTGTGSPGELFF. Together with reference TRBV7-9 and TRBJ2-2, the CDR3 gives the full variable domain: DTGVSQNPRHKITKRGQNVTFRCDPISEHNRLYWYRQTLGQGPEFLTYFQNEAQLEKSRLLSDRFSAERPKGSFSTLEIQRTEQGDSAMYLCASSLTGTGSPGELFFGEGSRLTVL.

The chain joins TRBV10-2 to TRBJ2-7, with D possibly TRBD2 on 6 matching bases. V was pared by 0 bases and J by 6 bases, with 6 bases between. CDR3 length: 12 residues. Per germline, CDR1 WSHSY and CDR2 SAAADI. Written as DNA, the CDR3 is TGCGCCAGCAGTGAGTCGGGGGGCGAGCAGTACTTC. Residues: CASSESGGEQYF.

This clone was found once. The V gene is TRBV6-5, the J gene TRBJ1-1; D may be TRBD1 (5 bases). In germline, CDR1 is MNHEY, CDR2 SVGAGI. V lost 6 bases and J lost 0, with 14 bases in between. The CDR3 runs 15 residues. The CDR3 region has the DNA TGTGCCAGCAGGCGGGACTTACAAATGAACACTGAAGCTTTCTTT. It yields the protein CASRRDLQMNTEAFF.

The chain carries TRBV5-1 and TRBJ1-4, with 9 nucleotides matching TRBD1. With V trimmed by 0 bases and J by 4 bases, 7 bases remained unmatched. Per germline, CDR1 SGHRS and CDR2 YFSETQ. The CDR3 consists of 17 residues. The CDR3 is CASSLVGQGQGNEKLFF. DNA of the CDR3: TGCGCCAGCAGCTTGGTGGGGCAGGGACAGGGTAATGAAAAACTGTTTTTT.

The rearrangement links TRBV19 to TRBJ2-7, with D perhaps matching TRBD1 (6 bases). Germline lookup yields CDR1 LNHDA and CDR2 SQIVND (reference sequence). The CDR3 has 12 residues. Trimming shortened V by 5 bases and J by 9 bases, and 14 bases separated the two germline ends. CDR3 sequence (DNA): TGTGCCAGTAGTCTCCGAGGGGGATCGCAGTACTTC. Translating gives CASSLRGGSQYF.

Only one count was recorded for this clone. This chain uses TRBV4-1 with TRBJ2-1; 13 bases agree with TRBD2. Germline V CDR1 and CDR2: MGHRA, YSYEKL. This CDR3 comprises 16 residues. V shed 3 bases, J shed 5 bases, and the junction held 4 bases outside the gene matches. The DNA of the CDR3 is TGCGCCAGCAGCCACTATGGGACTAGCGGGGACAATGAGCAGTTCTTC. This codes for CASSHYGTSGDNEQFF.